This T cell receptor beta chain comes out of a study of T cells in narcolepsy (dated by TCRdb to 2017 to 2018). As for the study more broadly: Patients with narcolepsy type 1 or type 2 (NT1, NT2) and healthy control donors were enrolled in the study. The study sought autoreactive T cells targeting hypocretin neuron self-antigens (hypocretin, TRIB2) in narcolepsy patients, using TCR Vbeta sequencing to track clonotypes in blood and CSF. The full study reports these points: Numbers of sequenced blood memory CD4+ clonotypes were comparable, averaging about 40,000 in patients and roughly 32,000 in controls. Plots that compared CSF and blood CD4+ T cell clonotypes from the same patient highlighted HCRT-specific and TRIB2-specific autoreactive clonotypes. No sequences matching autoreactive T cell clones were contained in some blood memory CD4+ repertoires from patients and controls. Autoreactive clonotypes were reported to be detected serially in the blood of the same patients and of different patients, but not in the blood of healthy controls.

For CDR1 and CDR2, the germline V gene lists MNHEY and SVGAGI. From cysteine to phenylalanine, the CDR3 is 15 amino acids long. Left in the record is the CDR3 DNA by itself, 45 bases read in frame from the first base. The junction shows trimming of 0 bases on V and 3 bases on J, plus 12 bases between the germline ends. On this clone: Its antigen is still unknown. Nothing much larger sits one base from this clone, and base qualities are not available.

Receptor amplification or capture employed the immunoSEQ multiplex PCR assay. As stored in TCRdb, this immuneACCESS dataset retains in-frame rearrangements with V and J assigned. A fraction of the clones does not appear; measured against another copy, unresolved V genes explain less than half of the discrepancy, and the remainder lacks a known reason. This sample has about 13,000 clones in its table, and roughly nine tenths of those were observed once. The ten most abundant clones make up 1.5% to 2% of the sample. For TCR Vbeta sequencing, memory CD4+ T cells were sorted ex vivo from the peripheral blood of both healthy controls and narcolepsy patients.

The chain is made from TRBV6-5 and TRBJ2-7; D gene: possibly TRBD1, on 6 matching bases. The receptor was derived from a human donor with narcolepsy. Source material: CD45RA- memory CD4+ T cells from PBMCs. Per the publication, the cell subset or site label means: memory T cells sorted ex vivo from peripheral blood. Here the CDR3 is given as CASSYSTDSLYEQYF. The DNA sequence is TGTGCCAGCAGTTACTCGACGGACAGCCTCTACGAGCAGTACTTC.